Below, 10 T cell receptor beta chains from the same sample are listed, as sequenced in a study of T cells in Graves' hyperthyroidism and ophthalmopathy. Amplification targeted TCR beta CDR3 regions from RNA transcripts. When the TCR CDR3 underwent first-round RT-PCR, the HTBI primer set was used. One entry per CDR3 protein, called by TCRdb with MiXCR from the multiplex PCR reads. The data show hundreds of thousands of distinct CDR3 sequences, about 15% seen once. Sequencing was carried out using blood. The source is a woman aged 18-29 years with Graves' hyperthyroidism.

This clonotype was found many times. The V call is TRBV30, the J call TRBJ1-1; tentatively, D is TRBD1 (6 bases). The CDR3 length is 14 residues. V gave up 4 bases and J gave up 1 base, with 13 bases separating them. CDR1 and CDR2 (germline): GTSNPN, SVGIG (reference sequence). CDR3 region: CAWNLQGWNTEAFF. The CDR3 coding sequence is TGTGCCTGGAACCTACAGGGCTGGAACACTGAAGCTTTCTTT.

This clonotype showed up just a few times. This chain uses TRBV12-3 or TRBV12-4 with TRBJ1-2; possible D gene TRBD1, 5 bases. The V end was cut by 4 bases, the J end by 7 bases, with 10 bases between. This CDR3 region has 12 residues. CDR3 DNA: TGTGCCAGCAGTTCCACCAGGGTTGGCTACACCTTC. Translating it yields CASSSTRVGYTF.

The table lists this clonotype with many counts. The V call is TRBV12-3 or TRBV12-4, the J call TRBJ2-1; the D gene is possibly TRBD1 (5 bases). The CDR3 totals 18 residues. V was pared by 3 bases and J by 2 bases, with 20 bases between. The CDR3 region is CASSFPSEGGATYNEQFF. The CDR3 DNA reads TGTGCCAGCAGTTTCCCAAGTGAAGGTGGGGCTACCTACAATGAGCAGTTCTTC.

This clonotype was counted many times. This chain links TRBV12-3 or TRBV12-4 with TRBJ1-2; D might be TRBD1 (6 bases). The length of the CDR3 is 11 residues. Trimming pared 6 bases from V and 4 bases from J, leaving 6 bases between. The CDR3 loop reads CASRDSYGYTF. In DNA form, the CDR3 reads TGTGCCAGCAGGGACAGCTATGGCTACACCTTC.

About this clonotype itself: One end of the junction varies from germline; a read error may be responsible. This chain uses TRBV6-1 with TRBJ2-5, with 10 bases matching TRBD1. The CDR3 contains 16 residues. Per the germline V gene, CDR1 is MNHNS and CDR2 is SASEGT. DNA of the CDR3: TGTGCCAGCAGACCTGCACCGGGACAGGGGACGGTCCACTGGGACTTC. This gives the protein CASRPAPGQGTVHWDF.

This chain links TRBV24-1 with TRBJ1-5; tentatively, D is TRBD1 (5 bases). The V end lost 9 bases, the J end lost 0 bases, and 20 bases lay between the germline ends. The CDR3 spans 17 residues. In germline, CDR1 is KGHDR, CDR2 SFDVKD. This chain's CDR3 is CATGTQGGSDSNQPQHF. Here the CDR3 DNA reads TGTGCCACCGGGACCCAGGGAGGGTCCGATAGCAATCAGCCCCAGCATTTT.

A single count supports this clonotype. The chain has TRBV19 and TRBJ2-1; D unresolved. The CDR3 covers 18 residues. V lost 1 base to trimming and J lost 3 bases, with 19 bases between them. CDR1 and CDR2 (germline): LNHDA, SQIVND (reference sequence). The CDR3 loop is CASSIVGPRGAYYNEQFF. In DNA, the CDR3 is TGTGCCAGTAGTATAGTGGGCCCCCGCGGAGCCTACTACAATGAGCAGTTCTTC.

The CDR3 bases are TGTGCCAGCAGCTTATCGCTAGCGGGGGGGACCCAGTACTTC. As protein: CASSLSLAGGTQYF. The chain is built from TRBV7-3 and TRBJ2-5; TRBD2 matches 11 bases. The trim removed 2 bases at V and 7 bases at J, leaving 3 bases unmatched. Germline CDR1 SGHTA, CDR2 FQGTGA. The CDR3 runs 14 residues.

This chain joins TRBV5-6 and TRBJ2-1; no clear D. The germline V and J ends were trimmed by 4 bases and 0 bases, with 17 bases remaining between them. This CDR3 is built from 17 residues. Germline V CDR1 and CDR2: SGHDT, YYEEEE. CDR3 DNA: TGTGCCAGCAGCCGTCTGGGCGGCCTCAGCTCCTACAATGAGCAGTTCTTC. Protein product: CASSRLGGLSSYNEQFF.

Concerning this clonotype: Possible read error: a much larger clone is one base away. The chain employs TRBV6-1 and TRBJ2-7; 12 nucleotides match TRBD2. Germline assignment: CDR1 MNHNS and CDR2 SASEGT. The CDR3 consists of 15 residues. The CDR3 loop reads CANSQTSGSGYEQYF. The CDR3 DNA reads as TGTGCCAACAGTCAGACTAGCGGGAGTGGCTACGAGCAGTACTTC.